This record covers a single T cell receptor beta chain. As yet, its antigen is unknown. The germline gives CDR1 MNHEY, CDR2 SVGEGT. The CDR3 is 13 residues long. V trimming: 4 bases; J trimming: 11 bases; junction bases outside the gene matches: 4. Both TRBC1 and TRBC2 were covered by a beta constant-region primer of two equimolar oligonucleotides. Ligated cDNA was amplified by four rounds of PCR with nested alpha and beta constant-region primers and SP2. TCRdb reprocessed the UMI-ligation and nested PCR reads via MiXCR and lists one record per CDR3 protein. The repertoire has 95,000 to 110,000 distinct CDR3 sequences, 14% of them found once; the top ten carry around 2.8%. This record comes from a study of naive and memory T cell subsets. The study's findings and limits: No ground truth validated the naive and memory repertoire findings. A few larger clonotypes appeared in naive repertoires, especially CD8, possibly memory cells re-expressing CD45RA. Gini index rose across naive, CM, EM and EMRA in CD4 and CD8. In naive cells, over 85% of TCR sequences were seen only once.

After the first PCR, alpha and beta chain libraries were processed separately. The sequencing input was naive CD8+ T cells from blood. This sequence joins TRBV6-2 or TRBV6-3 and TRBJ1-4, with 10 nucleotides matching TRBD1. This receptor was identified in a human donor in good health. The CDR3 DNA reads TGTGCCAGCAGTTCGGGACAGGGGACCAAACTGTTTTTT. It encodes CASSSGQGTKLFF.